These 11 T cell receptor beta chains originate from one sample sequenced in a study of blood T cell repertoires in COVID-19. The method was immunoSEQ multiplex PCR; TCRdb's version includes in-frame clones alone and lacks a portion of them. This table has around 250,000 clones, about 88% appearing once. Material for sequencing was PBMCs or T cells enriched from blood (not recorded which). The receptors originated from a woman aged 50 to 65 who had been exposed to COVID-19.

The chain couples TRBV20-1 to TRBJ1-1; D unclear. Between the trimmed V and J ends, which lost 5 bases and 13 bases, there was a span of 11 bases. The length of the CDR3 is 9 residues. Germline loops: CDR1 DFQATT, CDR2 SNEGSKA (reference sequence). In nucleotides, the CDR3 is TGCAGTGCTTCCTACGATGGTTTCTTT. Its translation is CSASYDGFF.

The J gene is TRBJ1-2, the V gene TRBV9; D not resolved. Germline V gene data show CDR1 as SGDLS and CDR2 as YYNGEE. Trimming pared 3 bases from V and 1 base from J, leaving 19 bases between. The CDR3 sequence is 17 residues long. CDR3 DNA sequence: TGTGCCAGCAGCGGGAACAGTGAGGGTGTAGATAACTATGGCTACACCTTC. Encoded protein: CASSGNSEGVDNYGYTF. The full variable domain, rest sourced from reference TRBV9 and TRBJ1-2, is DSGVTQTPKHLITATGQRVTLRCSPRSGDLSVYWYQQSLDQGLQFLIQYYNGEERAKGNILERFSAQQFPDLHSELNLSSLELGDSALYFCASSGNSEGVDNYGYTFGSGTRLTVV.

This clone occurred once. J is TRBJ2-3 and V is TRBV18; 8 positions agree with TRBD2. V lost 4 bases, J lost 1 base, and 4 bases stayed unmatched. The CDR3 is made up of 15 amino acids. Germline-derived CDR1 and CDR2 are KGHSH and LQKENI. CDR3 sequence reads: CASSLAGGRTDTQYF. The DNA for the CDR3 is TGTGCCAGCTCACTCGCGGGGGGCCGCACAGATACGCAGTATTTT.

V gene TRBV5-1 combines with J gene TRBJ2-3, with 9 bases fitting TRBD2. Germline-derived CDR1 and CDR2 are SGHRS and YFSETQ. The CDR3 contains 16 residues. V was pared by 4 bases and J by 5 bases, with 11 bases of the junction left unmatched. The CDR3 here is CASSPHRTSDLDTQYF. Here the CDR3 DNA reads TGCGCCAGCAGCCCGCACCGGACTAGCGATTTAGATACGCAGTATTTT.

V is TRBV19 and J is TRBJ1-6, with 7 positions matching TRBD1. V shed 7 bases and J 4 bases; nucleotides not matched to a gene: 10. CDR3 length equals 16 residues. CDR1 LNHDA and CDR2 SQIVND come from the germline V gene (reference sequence). Written as DNA, the CDR3 is TGTGCCAGTACCAAAACCGGGACAGCGTATAATTCACCCCTCCACTTT. Amino acids: CASTKTGTAYNSPLHF.

The gene calls are TRBV19 and TRBJ1-3; a possible D gene is TRBD1 (5 bases). Trimming took 6 bases from V and 0 from J, leaving 9 bases between them. The CDR3 contains 14 residues. Germline loops: CDR1 LNHDA, CDR2 SQIVND (reference sequence). CDR3 loop: CASRRDLSGNTIYF. CDR3 DNA: TGTGCCAGTAGGCGGGACCTCTCTGGAAACACCATATATTTT. Combining the CDR3 with reference TRBV19 and TRBJ1-3 gives the whole variable domain DGGITQSPKYLFRKEGQNVTLSCEQNLNHDAMYWYRQDPGQGLRLIYYSQIVNDFQKGDIAEGYSVSREKKESFPLTVTSAQKNPTAFYLCASRRDLSGNTIYFGEGSWLTVV.

The chain employs TRBV28 and TRBJ1-1; no clear D. The CDR3 is 12 residues long. Germline CDR1 and CDR2: MDHEN and SYDVKM. The V and J ends lost 6 bases and 6 bases respectively, with 11 bases between them. CDR3 sequence (DNA): TGTGCCAGCAGCCGAGGGTGGGCTGAAGCTTTCTTT. Translation: CASSRGWAEAFF.

The chain is built from TRBV11-3 and TRBJ2-5; D remains ambiguous. This CDR3 spans 13 amino acids. Germline V gene lookup returns CDR1 SGHNT and CDR2 YENEEA. V shed 1 base and J shed 7 bases, with 10 bases lying between them. The CDR3 nucleotides read TGTGCCAGCAGCTTAGGCCCCACGAGGACCCAGTACTTC. The encoded protein is CASSLGPTRTQYF.

This clone was counted ten times or more. V and J are TRBV7-3 and TRBJ2-2; D is perhaps TRBD1 (6 bases). Germline-derived CDR1 and CDR2 are SGHTA and FQGTGA. Trimming stripped 5 bases from V and 7 bases from J, with 11 bases between. The length of the CDR3 is 13 residues. The chain's CDR3 is CASSPAGVGELFF. In DNA form, the CDR3 reads TGTGCCAGCAGCCCCGCAGGGGTCGGGGAGCTGTTTTTT.

This chain connects TRBV7-2 to TRBJ2-1, with no clear D. The CDR3 spans 15 residues. V was clipped by 1 base and J by 2 bases, with 9 bases between them. The germline CDR1 and CDR2 sequences are SGHTA and FQGNSA. The CDR3 region is CASSLDDSTYNEQFF. The CDR3 nucleotides are TGTGCCAGCAGCTTAGACGACTCGACCTACAATGAGCAGTTCTTC.

The J gene is TRBJ2-3, the V gene TRBV27, with TRBD1 identical over 7 bases. This CDR3 comprises 17 residues. Germline loops: CDR1 MNHEY, CDR2 SMNVEV (reference sequence). Trimming at V came to 8 bases and at J to 0 bases, leaving 14 bases not matched to a gene. CDR3 in amino acids: CASGHRGQAPSTDTQYF. The DNA of the CDR3 is TGTGCCAGCGGACACCGAGGACAGGCCCCTAGCACAGATACGCAGTATTTT.